This T cell receptor beta chain was observed in a study of T-cell memory formation after mild COVID-19. Study-level background: Clustering of TCRs was largely donor specific.

Using its own MiXCR run on the 5' RACE reads, TCRdb lists one record per CDR3 protein. The sample yields 100,000 to 150,000 distinct CDR3 sequences, about 6% seen once. The V and J ends lost 6 bases and 5 bases, in that order; junction bases with no gene match: 3. CDR1 and CDR2 (germline): DFQATT, SNEGSKA (reference sequence). This CDR3 has 14 residues. This clonotype was detected a few times. This receptor was taken from an adult woman who had mild COVID-19 (a few samples of this study predate the infection). Cell type and time point are not known. The chain carries TRBV20-1 and TRBJ2-3, with 15 bases lining up with TRBD2. Sequencing was carried out using PBMCs or a T cell subset sorted from them (not recorded which). CDR3 in DNA: TGCAGTGCCGGGGGACTAGCGGGGGGAGATACGCAGTATTTT. Amino acid sequence: CSAGGLAGGDTQYF.